A selection of T cell receptor beta chains follows, all from one sample in a study. TCRdb independently ran MiXCR on the 5' RACE reads; one entry per CDR3 protein. The data show approximately 8,700 distinct CDR3 sequences, 16% seen once. Sequencing input: memory CD4+ T cells sorted from blood. The receptors were gathered from a female donor with breast cancer. CDR3s include the opening cysteine and the closing phenylalanine or tryptophan. The D gene is left open where the match is weak. Part of the rows lack a size; the others show once, few, many or a class for expanded clones.

TRBJ2-5	TRBD2	TRBV11-3	few	CASSIGTREGNARKETQYF	TGTGCCAGCAGCATAGGGACTAGAGAGGGGAATGCGCGCAAGGAGACCCAGTACTTC
TRBJ2-3	TRBD2	TRBV20-1	medium-sized	CSARSSGSLDTQYF	TGCAGTGCTAGATCTAGCGGGAGTTTGGATACGCAGTATTTT
TRBJ2-3	TRBD1	TRBV5-1	.	CASSLAWRGGTDTHYF	TGCGCCAGCAGCTTAGCTTGGAGAGGGGGCACAGATACGCATTATTTT
TRBJ2-5	.	TRBV6-1	medium-sized	CASRTQWGSETQYF	TGTGCCAGCAGGACCCAATGGGGGTCTGAGACCCAGTACTTC
TRBJ2-3	.	TRBV2	few	CASNRDTSTGTQYF	TGTGCCAGTAACCGGGACACATCCACAGGTACGCAGTATTTT
TRBJ2-1	TRBD2	TRBV5-1	medium-sized	CASSPGYLLAGKNEQFF	TGCGCCAGCAGCCCGGGCTACTTACTAGCGGGAAAGAATGAGCAGTTCTTC
TRBJ2-3	.	TRBV20-1	few	CSARDRLGGGIDTQYF	TGCAGTGCTAGAGATCGCTTGGGAGGGGGTATAGATACGCAGTATTTT
TRBJ2-3	TRBD2	TRBV5-1	few	CASSLSLAGTDTQYF	TGCGCCAGCAGCTTGTCTTTAGCGGGAACAGATACGCAGTATTTT
TRBJ1-2	.	TRBV4-3	medium-sized	CASSPQQRGGYTF	TGCGCCAGCAGCCCGCAACAGAGGGGCGGCTACACCTTC
TRBJ1-6	.	TRBV27	medium-sized	CASSSSVGGFSYNSPLHF	TGTGCCAGCAGTAGCTCGGTCGGAGGCTTCTCCTATAATTCACCCCTCCACTTT
TRBJ1-1	.	TRBV5-4	medium-sized	CASSLLPGEKAFF	TGTGCCAGCAGCTTGTTGCCAGGGGAGAAAGCTTTCTTT
TRBJ2-5	TRBD2	TRBV12-3/TRBV12-4	many	CASTLGLAVQETQYF	TGTGCCAGCACATTGGGACTAGCGGTCCAAGAGACCCAGTACTTC
TRBJ2-7	.	TRBV5-6	many	CASSLTGTITYEQYF	TGTGCCAGCAGCTTGACAGGGACTATAACCTACGAGCAGTACTTC
TRBJ2-3	.	TRBV7-2	medium-sized	CASSLVASKTQYF	TGTGCCAGCAGCTTAGTAGCGTCGAAGACGCAGTATTTT
TRBJ2-5	TRBD2	TRBV18	medium-sized	CASSPETSGETQYF	TGTGCCAGCTCACCCGAGACTAGCGGTGAGACCCAGTACTTC
TRBJ2-5	.	TRBV4-3	medium-sized	CASSQSTRTRAQYF	TGCGCCAGCAGCCAATCTACGCGGACACGGGCCCAGTACTTC
TRBJ1-1	TRBD1	TRBV10-3	medium-sized	CAITPGTENTEAFF	TGTGCCATCACCCCCGGGACAGAGAACACTGAAGCTTTCTTT
TRBJ1-5	.	TRBV11-2	.	CASSLRVAGFTDTQHF	TGTGCCAGCAGCCTCCGGGTAGCGGGGTTTACAGATACGCAGCATTTT